This T cell receptor (beta chain) was found in a study of T cell repertoires in ileal Crohn's disease. Whole-study results and caveats: Compared with non-smokers, active smokers at surgery showed more clonal expansions. High-frequency clones were more common in sorted CD8 than CD4 cells.

Libraries were prepared by immunoSEQ multiplex PCR; TCRdb keeps only in-frame clonotypes and omits some of them. Of thousands of clones listed, 65% to 85% are singletons. As regards this clone: No antigen is known for it.

Patients were adults with ileal or ileocolonic Crohn's disease needing resection. This TCR derives from an adult with Crohn's disease. Material for sequencing was ileal tissue.

CDR3 sequence: CAWSGRDRGLYTF. The CDR3 bases are TGTGCCTGGAGTGGTAGGGACAGGGGGCTCTACACCTTC. The gene calls are TRBV30 and TRBJ1-2; 12 nucleotides agree with TRBD1. V was clipped by 1 base and J by 10 bases; unmatched bases: 4. Looked up from germline, CDR1 is GTSNPN and CDR2 is SVGIG (reference sequence). The CDR3 runs 13 residues. Variable domain in full (rest from reference TRBV30 and TRBJ1-2): SQTIHQWPATLVQPVGSPLSLECTVEGTSNPNLYWYRQAAGRGLQLLFYSVGIGQISSEVPQNLSASRPQDRQFILSSKKLLLSDSGFYLCAWSGRDRGLYTFGSGTRLTVV.